A selection of T cell receptor beta chains follows, all from one sample in a study of blood T cell repertoires in COVID-19. Produced via immunoSEQ multiplex PCR; TCRdb's table is partial and in-frame only. Of approximately 140,000 clones listed, 75% to 90% are singletons. Sequencing was carried out using peripheral blood. The receptors come from a man older than 75 with acute or convalescent COVID-19. The conserved cysteine and the conserved F or W are not part of the CDR3 here. Each record gives: D gene, J gene, V gene, CDR3 protein. A D gene is named only where the DNA matches it firmly.

>NA|TRBJ1-3|TRBV9
ASSPEVWGTIY
>NA|TRBJ1-2|TRBV7-9
ASSLLLHGYT
>TRBD2|TRBJ2-7|TRBV19
ASSGNRGGGIHEQY
>NA|TRBJ2-7|TRBV5-1
ASSLAGDSYEQY
>NA|TRBJ2-7|TRBV4-2
ASSQDLQGSSYEQY
>NA|TRBJ1-5|TRBV28
ASSSPRQPQH
>TRBD1|TRBJ2-2|TRBV11-3
ASSGQGATTGELF
>TRBD2|TRBJ2-2|TRBV19
ASSTRETTGELF
>NA|TRBJ1-3|TRBV9
ASSVGGQPSSGNTIY
>NA|TRBJ1-1|TRBV9
ASSVLGGTEAF
>TRBD1|TRBJ1-5|TRBV28
ASSLGTGGSQLQPQH
>NA|TRBJ2-7|TRBV28
ASREDYEQY
>NA|TRBJ2-7|TRBV9
ASSVGRGKYEQY
>NA|TRBJ2-1|TRBV5-4
ASSLERETAGREQF
>TRBD1|TRBJ2-3|TRBV11-2
ASRRTGLGTDTQY
>TRBD2|TRBJ2-5|TRBV7-9
ASSSDREGRWETQY
>NA|TRBJ1-6|TRBV10-3
AISESSGNSPLH
>NA|TRBJ1-4|TRBV5-6
ASSNRASWGEKLF
>NA|TRBJ2-7|TRBV28
ASKARVFRSEQY
>NA|TRBJ2-7|TRBV19
ACNTEQY
>NA|TRBJ2-6|TRBV19
ASSRRANGANVLT
>TRBD1|TRBJ1-4|TRBV9
ASSVGQGGEKLF
>NA|TRBJ2-5|TRBV29-1
SVEAVEETQY
>TRBD1|TRBJ1-2|TRBV3-1/TRBV3-2
ASSLGQDYGYT
>NA|TRBJ2-2|TRBV7-9
ASSRDWNTGELF
>TRBD1|TRBJ2-7|TRBV2
ASSTGGREQY
>TRBD1|TRBJ2-3|TRBV7-2
ASSLRGGTGVIRDTQY
>TRBD2|TRBJ2-7|TRBV3-1/TRBV3-2
ARRDTLTSGPPYEQY
>TRBD1|TRBJ1-1|TRBV10-3
AISDRGRTEAF
>TRBD2|TRBJ2-7|TRBV6-6
ASRGTSGSGTSEQY
>NA|TRBJ2-7|TRBV7-2
ASSPGDFLSYEQY
>TRBD1|TRBJ1-5|TRBV19
ASWTGGVFQPQH
>NA|TRBJ2-7|TRBV4-1
ASSQGPERSYEQY
>TRBD2|TRBJ2-1|TRBV5-4
ASSLPGGPNEQF
>NA|TRBJ2-7|TRBV7-9
ASSLFLGGYEQY
>NA|TRBJ2-7|TRBV21-1
ASIWETAREQY
>TRBD1|TRBJ1-4|TRBV30
AWSAIGQGQWGLEKLF
>NA|TRBJ2-7|TRBV3-1/TRBV3-2
ASSARAHEQY
>NA|TRBJ2-6|TRBV29-1
SVTEAGAGANVLT
>TRBD1|TRBJ1-1|TRBV7-9
ASSRGQGDTEAF